Detailed here is one T cell receptor beta chain. Only a few counts were recorded for this clonotype. The antigen it recognizes is unknown. It has no much larger one-base neighbor in the sample; base qualities were not kept. Every patient had bone marrow sampled at the time of active disease. Isolation of bone marrow mononuclear cells was performed by Ficoll-Hypaque density gradient centrifugation. To remove myeloma plasma cells, the cells were labeled with CD138 magnetic microbeads on a MACS separator, and CD138-negative cells were then collected by negative selection. Flow cytometry with CD138 antibodies on an Attune NxT was used to check how pure the isolated cells were. TRIzol reagent was used to extract total RNA, and a NanoDrop spectrophotometer was used to quantify the extracted RNA. For each patient, the CD138-negative bone marrow sample underwent paired RNA-seq and IR-seq. Starting from roughly 440 ng RNA, TCR libraries were constructed with the Immunoverse kit using molecular barcoded adaptors that cover the alpha/delta and beta/gamma chains. TCR library preparation used the same RNA that was used for transcriptome sequencing. TCR libraries were sequenced on an Illumina HiSeq 4000 with 2 x 150 cycles. The authors' pipeline ran thus. MiXCR aligned TCR reads to human V, D, J and C references and assembled the aligned reads into CDR3 clonotypes, with quality filtering and error correction included. Clonotype counts and gene usage diversity were analyzed with the tcR package in R. For inspection of raw mapping reads, RNA-seq reads were mapped by STAR aligner version 2.5.3a onto GRCh37 of the human genome. To test the effect of sequencing depth on detected clonotypes, IR-seq fastq files were randomly downsampled using Seqtk 1.3. The public reads were reanalyzed by TCRdb: fastp trimming at Q25, MiXCR alignment, in-frame beta chains only. For every CDR3 protein sequence, its rows merge into one entry that carries the most common genes and DNA. TCRdb's processing, not the authors' own work, is the source of the V and J calls. The sample has around 140,000 distinct CDR3 sequences on record, approximately 13% of them singletons. Of the sample, roughly 7.6% falls within the top ten clones.

The sample belongs to a study of read filtering for tumor transcriptome and immune sequencing (dated by TCRdb to the early 2020s). Study-level background: Of the patients in the cohort, more than 16 were male and 14 to 15 were female, and their mean age was about 69 years, with a range of 47 to 80. By revised international staging, eight or nine patients were R-ISS I, roughly 17 were R-ISS II and roughly 7 were R-ISS III. Whole-transcriptome libraries were prepared with the TruSeq RNA Access Library Prep Kit after DNase treatment. A main aim was a read-filtering strategy for immune repertoire data, specifically whether clonotypes supported by a single read should be removed. Using the same bone marrow samples, the study compared TCR repertoires obtained by targeted immune repertoire sequencing with those obtained by bulk whole-transcriptome sequencing. Per sample, about 4.05 to 10.27 million TCR-region mapped reads were obtained with IR-seq, compared with only roughly 85 to 1273 with RNA-seq. General findings and caveats noted by the study authors: When single-read clonotypes were removed, the proportions of shared clonotypes in IR-seq and RNA-seq correlated more strongly. Compared with RNA-seq, IR-seq captured clonotypes at much higher depth and more reliably, and a smaller IR-seq throughput was enough to identify most shared clonotypes. Single-read clonotypes made up about 82% of clonotypes but only about 4% of total reads in IR-seq, compared with approximately 70% of clonotypes and around 45% of reads in RNA-seq. Rather than purified T cells, the sorted CD138-negative fraction was a mixed bone marrow immune population.

The CDR3 covers 14 residues, taking in both the cysteine and the phenylalanine. The entry retains the CDR3 DNA only, 42 bases that are in frame from base 1. The junction carries 8 bases between V and J, which are trimmed by 2 bases and 2 bases respectively. Sequences SGDLS (CDR1) and YYNGEE (CDR2) are obtained from the germline V gene. The chain uses TRBV9 and TRBJ1-5, with no reliable assignment of the D segment. Sequencing was carried out using a population of CD138-negative cells sorted from bone marrow. The sample's cell subset or site label is to be understood as: bone marrow mononuclear cells depleted of CD138+ plasma/myeloma cells by negative magnetic selection. The TCR was taken from a donor at least 40 years old with multiple myeloma. In nucleotide form, the sequence is TGTGCCAGCAGCGTTGGGGATCGCAATCAGCCCCAGCATTTT. Translated, this gives CASSVGDRNQPQHF. The CDR3 plus the reference TRBV9 and TRBJ1-5 genes for the other parts give the full variable domain: DSGVTQTPKHLITATGQRVTLRCSPRSGDLSVYWYQQSLDQGLQFLIQYYNGEERAKGNILERFSAQQFPDLHSELNLSSLELGDSALYFCASSVGDRNQPQHFGDGTRLSIL.